This T cell receptor beta chain was captured by sequencing in a study of spatial heterogeneity in lung cancer (dated by TCRdb to between 2018 and 2021). About the study as a whole: Donors were around 69 patients with early-stage, untreated non-small cell lung cancer from the lung TRACERx cohort. TCR repertoire features were related to nonsynonymous mutation counts determined by whole-exome sequencing of tumor tissue. At surgery, both alpha and beta chains were TCR-sequenced in 220 tumor regions, some 64 matched nontumor lung samples and 56 PBMC samples. TCR alpha and beta repertoires were quantitatively compared across multiple tumor regions, matched nontumor lung and blood in non-small cell lung cancer. Follow-up PBMC samples were sequenced whenever available, with the median time to follow-up being about two years after resection. In the raw uncorrected reads, each unique combination of TCR and UMI appeared more than ten times on average. More beta-chain than alpha-chain transcripts were consistently detected, likely reflecting higher beta-chain transcript abundance.

Concerning this clonotype itself: The antigen it binds to is not known. Per-base quality was not reported, and no clone a single base away is much larger than it.

CDR1 is given as LNHNV and CDR2 as YYDKDF, both from the germline V gene (reference sequence). The junction shows trimming of 11 bases on V and 4 bases on J, plus 12 bases between the germline ends. The cysteine opens and the phenylalanine closes a CDR3 of 12 amino acids. Solely the CDR3 DNA is kept, with 36 bases framed from the first base. Library creation used 5' RACE. TCRdb records NextSeq 500 as the sequencer. The TCR library protocol attached a unique molecular identifier to each TCR cDNA molecule to allow correction of PCR and sequencing errors. The paper's data handling went like this. TCR identification, UMI-based error correction and CDR3 extraction were all carried out with Decombinator tools. Expanded TCRs were defined as those above a frequency of 2 per 1,000, corresponding to the top 1% of the tumor frequency distribution. Renyi diversity was computed with the R vegan package after each repertoire had been subsampled 100 times to 5,000 TCRs. To build CDR3 similarity networks, amino acid triplet string-kernel similarity was used, and CDR3s were connected when their pairwise similarity was above 0.82. The public reads were quality trimmed at Q25 with fastp and then assembled into clones with MiXCR by TCRdb, keeping productive beta chains. Records with the same CDR3 protein are collapsed into one entry carrying the most frequent genes and DNA. TCRdb, not the original authors, processed these V and J calls. The sample contains roughly 72,000 distinct CDR3 sequences, about 8.2% of them found a single time. The top ten hold 1.9% of the sample.

The time point label of this sample denotes: blood at routine non-recurrence follow-up after resection. For TCR sequencing, whole RNA was extracted from tumor and nontumor lung tissue, or from cryopreserved PBMC samples, and no cell sorting was done. Only patients for whom sufficient RNA was available from at least two tumor regions were selected for TCR sequencing. On the study overall, not on this receptor specifically: Only 14 patients were included in comparisons of baseline and follow-up blood repertoires. Ubiquitous expanded tumor TCRs were detected in blood more often at tumor resection than at routine follow-up. Additional single-cell paired TCR alpha and beta sequencing was considered necessary to confirm, at a functional level, the hypothesis that regional TCRs recognize regional mutations.

This TCR came from a female donor with early-stage non-small cell lung cancer. The sequencing here drew on PBMCs, taken at follow-up. This chain joins TRBV15 to TRBJ2-1, and TRBD1 may be the D gene, going by 6 matching bases. The CDR3 reads CASAQGYNEQFF. The nucleotide sequence reads TGTGCCTCGGCCCAGGGGTACAATGAGCAGTTCTTC. Joined to the reference TRBV15 and TRBJ2-1 proteins, this CDR3 gives the full variable domain: DAMVIQNPRYQVTQFGKPVTLSCSQTLNHNVMYWYQQKSSQAPKLLFHYYDKDFNNEADTPDNFQSRRPNTSFCFLDIRSPGLGDTAMYLCASAQGYNEQFFGPGTRLTVL.